The TCR beta chain under discussion was sequenced for a study of CD8+CD57+ T cells in acquired aplastic anemia. In the study overall: When averaged, DNA from sorted CD4+ and CD8+ cells came to around 3 ug. Regarding the study as a whole: Patients shared twenty-nine CD8+ CDR3 sequences with controls.

The use of genomic DNA as template underpinned the TCR beta VDJ and CDR3 profiling. Using its own MiXCR run on the reads, TCRdb lists one record per CDR3 protein. This sample yields more than 150,000 distinct CDR3 sequences, of which around 65% are seen a single time; roughly 50% belongs to the top ten. About this clonotype itself: Antigen unknown.

The CDR3 sequence is 15 residues long. V was trimmed by 3 bases and J by 3 bases, leaving 11 bases between them. Germline lookup yields CDR1 LNHNV and CDR2 YYDKDF (reference sequence). The gene calls are TRBV15 and TRBJ2-2, with D maybe TRBD2 (5 bases). The sample taken for sequencing was sorted CD4+, CD8+, or CD8+CD57+ T cells (not recorded which) from PBMCs. This sequence was found in a human donor with severe aplastic anemia or a healthy control (not recorded which). The CDR3 nucleotides are TGTGCCACCAGCAGGGGAGATGATCACACCGGGGAGCTGTTTTTT. Translation: CATSRGDDHTGELFF.